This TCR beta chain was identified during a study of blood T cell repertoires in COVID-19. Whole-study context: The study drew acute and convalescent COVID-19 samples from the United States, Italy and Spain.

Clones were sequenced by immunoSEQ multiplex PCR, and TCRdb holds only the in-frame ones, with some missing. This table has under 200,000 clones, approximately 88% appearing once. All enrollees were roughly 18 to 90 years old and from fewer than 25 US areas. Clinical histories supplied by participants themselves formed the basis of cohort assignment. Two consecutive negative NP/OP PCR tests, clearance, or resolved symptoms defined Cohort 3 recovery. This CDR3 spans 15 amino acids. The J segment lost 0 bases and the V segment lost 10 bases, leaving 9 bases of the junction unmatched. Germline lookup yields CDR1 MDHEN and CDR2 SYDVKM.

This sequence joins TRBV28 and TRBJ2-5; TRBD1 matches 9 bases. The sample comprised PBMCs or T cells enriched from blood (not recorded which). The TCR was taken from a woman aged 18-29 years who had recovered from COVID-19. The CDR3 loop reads CATTSGQGHQETQYF. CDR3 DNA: TGTGCCACTACTTCGGGACAGGGACACCAAGAGACCCAGTACTTC.